The 9 T cell receptor beta chains in this list originate from one sample, sequenced in a study of T cells after posttransplantation cyclophosphamide. The protocol was immunoSEQ multiplex PCR, while the TCRdb copy is restricted to in-frame clones and leaves out a portion. The repertoire has about 25,000 clones, none seen only once; the ten largest take less than 2%. Cyclophosphamide on days +3 and +4 followed busulfan-fludarabine conditioning and a marrow graft. This specimen was PBMCs, taken after allogeneic stem cell transplant with posttransplant cyclophosphamide. Receptors were obtained from a male patient in his late teens or twenties who received an allogeneic stem cell transplant from a related donor, was CMV-positive, and had no GVHD. Some T cells here may be from the graft donor.

This clone has at least ten counts. V and J are TRBV2 and TRBJ2-2; a possible D gene is TRBD2 (6 bases). CDR3 length: 15 residues. V was clipped by 4 bases and J by 7 bases, with 16 bases between them. CDR1 is SNHLY, CDR2 FYNNEI, per germline. This CDR3 reads CASSVGTGTSGELFF. Here the CDR3 DNA reads TGTGCCAGCAGTGTAGGGACTGGGACCAGCGGGGAGCTGTTTTTT.

The sample holds many counts of this clone. This chain joins TRBV5-1 and TRBJ1-6; TRBD1 might be the D (6 bases). Germline V lookup: CDR1 SGHRS, CDR2 YFSETQ. This CDR3 contains 16 residues. The V end was cut by 7 bases, the J end by 9 bases, with 23 bases between. CDR3 nucleotides: TGCGCCAGCTCTAAAACGACAGGACGAACATCTTCACCCCTCCACTTT. Translation: CASSKTTGRTSSPLHF.

This clone was recorded at least ten times. The V and J genes are TRBV5-1 and TRBJ2-7, with 9 bases that match TRBD2. CDR1 is SGHRS and CDR2 is YFSETQ in the germline V gene. The length of the CDR3 is 15 residues. The ends lost 0 bases at V and 6 bases at J; junction bases unmatched: 7. The CDR3 region has the DNA TGCGCCAGCAGCTTGGGGGCGCGGGGGGGCCGCGAGCAGTACTTC. Translation gives CASSLGARGGREQYF.

This clone was seen at least ten times. The chain carries TRBV6-4 and TRBJ2-3; 7 bases are shared with TRBD2. V gave up 1 base and J gave up 4 bases; unmatched junction bases: 2. The CDR3 consists of 14 residues. Germline CDR1 MRHNA, CDR2 SNTAGT. Here the CDR3 reads CASSDYGGSDTQYF. The CDR3 nucleotides read TGTGCCAGCAGTGACTACGGGGGGTCAGATACGCAGTATTTT.

This clone was detected ten times or more. CDR3 sequence reads: CASSPRGYTGELFF. The CDR3, as DNA: TGTGCCAGCAGCCCCAGGGGGTACACCGGGGAGCTGTTTTTT. The genes are TRBV9 and TRBJ2-2, with 7 bases identical to TRBD1. This CDR3 region has 14 residues. Trimming took 4 bases from V and 3 from J; bases not matched to a gene: 3. Germline CDR1 SGDLS, CDR2 YYNGEE.

This clone was recorded at least ten times. The J gene is TRBJ2-7, the V gene TRBV30; D remains ambiguous. Trimming removed 2 bases at V and 6 bases at J, with 11 bases between. In germline, CDR1 is GTSNPN, CDR2 SVGIG (reference sequence). The CDR3 loop spans 12 amino acids. CDR3 in DNA: TGTGCCTGGAGTCTCCCCCGCGTCGAGCAGTACTTC. Its protein is CAWSLPRVEQYF.

This clone has ten or more counts. This chain links TRBV4-3 with TRBJ2-7; possible D gene TRBD1, 6 bases. Germline lookup yields CDR1 LGHNA and CDR2 YSLEER. The ends were cut back, 0 bases at V and 3 bases at J, with 12 bases in the middle. This CDR3 comprises 15 residues. CDR3 nucleotides: TGCGCCAGCAGCCAAGACAGGGGTCTTTACTACGAGCAGTACTTC. As protein: CASSQDRGLYYEQYF.

This clone was seen repeatedly, ten times or more. The rearrangement uses TRBV27 and TRBJ1-4; 8 bases agree with TRBD1. The CDR3 is made up of 17 amino acids. CDR1 and CDR2 (germline): MNHEY, SMNVEV (reference sequence). V was clipped by 3 bases and J by 5 bases; unmatched bases: 11. CDR3 DNA: TGTGCCAGCAGTTTCCTAGACAGGGGTGGTCGAAATGAAAAACTGTTTTTT. Translation gives CASSFLDRGGRNEKLFF.

This clone occurred many times. The chain employs TRBV29-1 and TRBJ2-3; 8 bases line up with TRBD2. Trimming removed 8 bases from V and 2 bases from J; junction bases left unmatched: 12. This CDR3 has 15 amino acids. The germline V gene has CDR1 SQVTM and CDR2 ANQGSEA. CDR3 in amino acids: CSTSAPSGFTDTQYF. The DNA for the CDR3 is TGCAGCACCTCAGCCCCTAGCGGGTTCACAGATACGCAGTATTTT.